The rows below give T cell receptor beta chains drawn from one sample of a study of siplizumab effects on memory and regulatory T cells. This table comes from immunoSEQ multiplex PCR, and its TCRdb copy is limited to in-frame clones, with some not included. The table has 95,000 to 130,000 clones, approximately 94% seen once. The source material was non-Treg CD4+ T cells sorted from blood. These receptor sequences come from a human donor in good health. Both conserved end residues are part of each CDR3. D genes are given only for firm matches. Clone size is shown for a subset of rows, as once, few, many or a class of expanded clone.

CDR3 length | J gene | D gene | V gene | clone size | CDR3 protein | CDR3 DNA
17 | TRBJ2-3 | . | TRBV18 | . | CASSPQEAITHTDTQYF | TGTGCCAGCTCACCACAAGAGGCAATCACACACACAGATACGCAGTATTTT
13 | TRBJ1-5 | . | TRBV7-8 | few | CASSLDLGQPQHF | TGTGCCAGCAGCTTGGACCTAGGTCAGCCCCAGCATTTT
18 | TRBJ2-2 | TRBD2 | TRBV5-6 | . | CASSLDSAGGANTGELFF | TGTGCCAGCAGCTTGGATTCCGCGGGAGGTGCCAACACCGGGGAGCTGTTTTTT
14 | TRBJ2-7 | TRBD1 | TRBV19 | . | CATLATGAAYEQYF | TGTGCCACTTTGGCGACAGGGGCCGCTTACGAGCAGTACTTC
15 | TRBJ1-2 | . | TRBV18 | . | CASSPGTDTLYGYTF | TGTGCCAGCTCACCGGGGACGGATACTTTGTATGGCTACACCTTC
16 | TRBJ1-4 | . | TRBV4-1 | . | CASSPLVRGRNEKLFF | TGCGCCAGCAGCCCGTTAGTTCGGGGGCGGAATGAAAAACTGTTTTTT
14 | TRBJ2-7 | TRBD1 | TRBV2 | few | CASGYGDRANEQYF | TGTGCCAGCGGTTACGGGGACAGGGCTAACGAGCAGTACTTC
14 | TRBJ2-7 | . | TRBV14 | . | CASRKQGLSYEQYF | TGTGCCAGCAGAAAGCAGGGGCTCTCCTACGAGCAGTACTTC
14 | TRBJ2-7 | . | TRBV10-1 | . | CASSEAQGIGEQYF | TGCGCCAGCAGTGAAGCTCAGGGTATAGGCGAGCAGTACTTC
14 | TRBJ2-3 | . | TRBV4-1 | once | CASSQEAGTDTQYF | TGCGCCAGCAGCCAAGAGGCAGGCACAGATACGCAGTATTTT
17 | TRBJ2-5 | TRBD1 | TRBV6-1 | . | CASSERQGAFYQETQYF | TGTGCCAGCAGTGAAAGGCAGGGGGCTTTTTACCAAGAGACCCAGTACTTC
16 | TRBJ1-5 | . | TRBV6-6 | . | CASSSIRGHLGQPQHF | TGTGCCAGCAGCTCTATCCGGGGTCACCTGGGCCAGCCCCAGCATTTT
16 | TRBJ1-5 | TRBD1 | TRBV2 | once | CASSERDSFSNQPQHF | TGTGCCAGCAGTGAGCGGGACAGCTTTAGCAATCAGCCCCAGCATTTT
14 | TRBJ2-3 | . | TRBV5-1 | . | CASSLDSRGDTQYF | TGCGCCAGCAGCTTGGACTCCCGGGGGGATACGCAGTATTTT
15 | TRBJ2-2 | . | TRBV4-1 | . | CASSHLPTNTGELFF | TGCGCCAGCAGCCATCTCCCGACGAACACCGGGGAGCTGTTTTTT
11 | TRBJ1-1 | . | TRBV6-5 | . | CASTLGTEAFF | TGTGCCAGCACCTTGGGGACTGAAGCTTTCTTT
16 | TRBJ1-5 | . | TRBV19 | . | CASSITAGTVFGPQHF | TGTGCCAGTAGTATAACCGCCGGGACGGTGTTCGGGCCCCAGCATTTT
15 | TRBJ1-2 | . | TRBV6-5 | . | CASSYSGQPNYGYTF | TGTGCCAGCAGTTACTCAGGACAGCCTAACTATGGCTACACCTTC
12 | TRBJ2-4 | . | TRBV10-3 | . | CASGGLGTIQYF | TGTGCCTCCGGGGGACTGGGGACCATTCAGTACTTC
13 | TRBJ1-1 | . | TRBV6-1 | . | CASSDSWTSEAFF | TGTGCCAGCAGTGATTCTTGGACGTCTGAAGCTTTCTTT
16 | TRBJ1-4 | . | TRBV5-1 | . | CASSPAAHATNEKLFF | TGCGCCAGCAGCCCTGCTGCCCATGCAACTAATGAAAAACTGTTTTTT
15 | TRBJ1-2 | . | TRBV9 | . | CASSFGGELDYGYTF | TGTGCCAGCAGCTTCGGGGGGGAGCTTGACTATGGCTACACCTTC
13 | TRBJ1-2 | . | TRBV6-1 | few | CASSEVGDGGYTF | TGTGCCAGCAGTGAAGTAGGGGATGGTGGCTACACCTTC
15 | TRBJ2-3 | TRBD2 | TRBV10-3 | . | CAISVRLAGADTQYF | TGTGCCATCAGTGTTAGACTAGCGGGAGCAGATACGCAGTATTTT
13 | TRBJ2-3 | TRBD1 | TRBV30 | . | CAWTGGMTDTQYF | TGTGCCTGGACAGGGGGCATGACAGATACGCAGTATTTT
13 | TRBJ2-5 | TRBD2 | TRBV5-4 | . | CASRPTSGETQYF | TGTGCCAGCAGACCGACTAGCGGGGAGACCCAGTACTTC
18 | TRBJ2-7 | . | TRBV18 | . | CASSLKMTVTGLLHEQYF | TGTGCCAGCTCACTAAAAATGACAGTAACCGGCCTACTCCACGAGCAGTACTTC
16 | TRBJ2-6 | . | TRBV6-6 | once | CASSYSGASGANVLTF | TGTGCCAGCAGTTACTCCGGGGCTTCTGGGGCCAACGTCCTGACTTTC
13 | TRBJ1-3 | . | TRBV5-4 | once | CASSLDPGNTIYF | TGTGCCAGCAGCTTGGACCCTGGAAACACCATATATTTT
14 | TRBJ2-2 | . | TRBV15 | . | CATSRAYNTGELFF | TGTGCCACCAGCAGAGCTTATAACACCGGGGAGCTGTTTTTT
15 | TRBJ2-5 | . | TRBV7-9 | . | CASNTRGGRVETQYF | TGTGCCAGCAACACCCGTGGGGGGCGCGTTGAGACCCAGTACTTC
15 | TRBJ1-2 | TRBD1 | TRBV5-5 | . | CASSLIRGQGYGYTF | TGTGCCAGCAGCTTGATCAGGGGGCAGGGCTATGGCTACACCTTC
14 | TRBJ2-5 | TRBD1 | TRBV5-4 | . | CASSQTGVQETQYF | TGTGCCAGCAGCCAGACAGGGGTCCAAGAGACCCAGTACTTC
15 | TRBJ1-1 | TRBD1 | TRBV5-1 | . | CASSLDVQGYTEAFF | TGCGCCAGCAGCTTGGATGTACAGGGGTACACTGAAGCTTTCTTT
13 | TRBJ1-2 | . | TRBV7-2 | . | CASSSVGGRGYTF | TGTGCCAGCAGCTCAGTCGGGGGACGCGGCTACACCTTC
13 | TRBJ2-2 | . | TRBV7-9 | . | CASILGLAGELFF | TGTGCCAGCATCTTAGGACTGGCGGGGGAGCTGTTTTTT
10 | TRBJ2-5 | . | TRBV5-5 | . | CASILKTQYF | TGTGCCAGCATCCTGAAGACCCAGTACTTC